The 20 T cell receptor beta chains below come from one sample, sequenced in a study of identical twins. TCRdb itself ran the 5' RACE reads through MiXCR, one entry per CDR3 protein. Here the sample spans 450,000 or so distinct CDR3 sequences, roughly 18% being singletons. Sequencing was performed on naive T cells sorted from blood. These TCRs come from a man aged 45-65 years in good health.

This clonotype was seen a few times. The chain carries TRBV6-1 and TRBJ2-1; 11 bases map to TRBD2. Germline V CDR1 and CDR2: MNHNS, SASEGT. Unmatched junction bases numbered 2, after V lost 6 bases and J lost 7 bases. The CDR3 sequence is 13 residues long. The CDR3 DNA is TGTGCCAGCAGGACTAGCGGGACTAATGAGCAGTTCTTC. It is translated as CASRTSGTNEQFF.

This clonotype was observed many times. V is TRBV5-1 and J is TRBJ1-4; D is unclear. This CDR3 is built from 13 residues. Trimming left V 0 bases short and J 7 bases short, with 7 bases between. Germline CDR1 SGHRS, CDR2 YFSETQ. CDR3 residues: CASSLEPSEKLFF. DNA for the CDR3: TGCGCCAGCAGCTTGGAGCCTAGTGAAAAACTGTTTTTT. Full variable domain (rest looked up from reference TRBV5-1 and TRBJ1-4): KAGVTQTPRYLIKTRGQQVTLSCSPISGHRSVSWYQQTPGQGLQFLFEYFSETQRNKGNFPGRFSGRQFSNSRSEMNVSTLELGDSALYLCASSLEPSEKLFFGSGTQLSVL.

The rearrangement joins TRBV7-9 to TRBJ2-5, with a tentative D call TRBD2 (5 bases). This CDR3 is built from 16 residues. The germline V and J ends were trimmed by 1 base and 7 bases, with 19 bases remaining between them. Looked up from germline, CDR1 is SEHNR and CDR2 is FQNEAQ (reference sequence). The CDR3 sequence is CASSLDSGVPKVTQYF. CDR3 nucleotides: TGTGCCAGCAGCTTAGATTCCGGGGTGCCGAAAGTGACCCAGTACTTC.

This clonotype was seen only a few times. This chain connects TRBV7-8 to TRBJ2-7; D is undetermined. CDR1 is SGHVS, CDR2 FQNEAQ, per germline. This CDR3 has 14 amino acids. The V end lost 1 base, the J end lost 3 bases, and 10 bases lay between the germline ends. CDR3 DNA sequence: TGTGCCAGCAGCTTAGGGGATGCGGACTACGAGCAGTACTTC. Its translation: CASSLGDADYEQYF.

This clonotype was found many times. In DNA form, the CDR3 reads TGTGCCAGCAGTTCGGACTACGAGCAGTACTTC. It encodes CASSSDYEQYF. This chain links TRBV28 with TRBJ2-7; D is unclear. Trimming took off 4 bases at V and 3 bases at J, with 4 bases between the two ends. Germline CDR1 reads MDHEN; CDR2 reads SYDVKM. CDR3 length: 11 residues.

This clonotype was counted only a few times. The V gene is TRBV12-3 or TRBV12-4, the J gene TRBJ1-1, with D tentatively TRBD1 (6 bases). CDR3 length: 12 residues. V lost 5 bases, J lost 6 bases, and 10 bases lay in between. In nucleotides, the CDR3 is TGTGCCAGCAGTCCGGACAGTCCTGAAGCTTTCTTT. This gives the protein CASSPDSPEAFF.

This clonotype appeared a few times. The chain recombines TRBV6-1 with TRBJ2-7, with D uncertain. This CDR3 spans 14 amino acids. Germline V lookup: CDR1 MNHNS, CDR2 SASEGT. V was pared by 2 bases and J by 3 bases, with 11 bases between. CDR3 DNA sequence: TGTGCCAGCAGTGAAAAAATCAGGAACTACGAGCAGTACTTC. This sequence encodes CASSEKIRNYEQYF.

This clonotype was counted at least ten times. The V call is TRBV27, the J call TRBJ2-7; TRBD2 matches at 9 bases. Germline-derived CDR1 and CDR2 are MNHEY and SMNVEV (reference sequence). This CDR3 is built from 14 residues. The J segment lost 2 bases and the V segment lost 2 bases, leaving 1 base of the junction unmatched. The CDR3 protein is CASSLLAGTYEQYF. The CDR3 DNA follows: TGTGCCAGCAGTTTACTAGCGGGAACCTACGAGCAGTACTTC.

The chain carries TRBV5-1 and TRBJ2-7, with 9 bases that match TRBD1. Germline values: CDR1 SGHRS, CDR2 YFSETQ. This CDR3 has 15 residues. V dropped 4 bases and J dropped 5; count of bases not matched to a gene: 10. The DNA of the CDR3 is TGCGCCAGCAGCCCCCGTGGGACAGGGATAAACGAGCAGTACTTC. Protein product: CASSPRGTGINEQYF.

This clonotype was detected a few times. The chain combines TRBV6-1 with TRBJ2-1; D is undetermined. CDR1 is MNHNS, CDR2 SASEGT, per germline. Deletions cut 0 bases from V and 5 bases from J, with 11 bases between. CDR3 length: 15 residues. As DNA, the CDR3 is TGTGCCAGCAGTGAAGCGCTTCCACTAAACAATGAGCAGTTCTTC. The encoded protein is CASSEALPLNNEQFF.

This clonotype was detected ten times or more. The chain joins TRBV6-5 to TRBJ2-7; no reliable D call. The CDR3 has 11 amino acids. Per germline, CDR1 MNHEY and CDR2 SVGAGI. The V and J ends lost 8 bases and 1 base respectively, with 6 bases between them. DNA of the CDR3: TGTGCCAGCGGGTCATCCTACGAGCAGTACTTC. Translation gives CASGSSYEQYF.

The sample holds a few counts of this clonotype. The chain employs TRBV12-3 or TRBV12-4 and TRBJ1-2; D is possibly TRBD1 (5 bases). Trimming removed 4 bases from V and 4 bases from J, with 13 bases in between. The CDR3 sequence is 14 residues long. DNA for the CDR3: TGTGCCAGCAGTTCGGGACCGCGGTCCTATGGCTACACCTTC. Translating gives CASSSGPRSYGYTF.

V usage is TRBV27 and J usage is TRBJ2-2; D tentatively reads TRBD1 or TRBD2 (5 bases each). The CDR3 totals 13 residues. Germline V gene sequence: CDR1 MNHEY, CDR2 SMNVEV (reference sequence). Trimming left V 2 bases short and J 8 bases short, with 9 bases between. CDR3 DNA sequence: TGTGCCAGCAGTTTAAGAGGGGCTGGGGAGCTGTTTTTT. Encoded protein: CASSLRGAGELFF.

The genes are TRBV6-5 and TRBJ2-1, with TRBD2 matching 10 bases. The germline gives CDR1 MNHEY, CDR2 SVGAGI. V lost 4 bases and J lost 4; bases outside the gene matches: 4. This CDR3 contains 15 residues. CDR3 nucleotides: TGTGCCAGCAGTTTTACTAGCGGGGTATACAATGAGCAGTTCTTC. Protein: CASSFTSGVYNEQFF.

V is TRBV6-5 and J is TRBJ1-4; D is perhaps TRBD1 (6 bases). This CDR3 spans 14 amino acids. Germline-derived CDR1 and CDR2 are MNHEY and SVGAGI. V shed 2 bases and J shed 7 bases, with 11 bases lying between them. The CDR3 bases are TGTGCCAGCAGTTACGGGGGGCTCGCTGAAAAACTGTTTTTT. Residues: CASSYGGLAEKLFF.

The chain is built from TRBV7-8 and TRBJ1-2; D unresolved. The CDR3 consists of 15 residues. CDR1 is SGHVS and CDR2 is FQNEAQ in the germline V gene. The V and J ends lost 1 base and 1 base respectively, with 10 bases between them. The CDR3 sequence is CASSLGGSHNYGYTF. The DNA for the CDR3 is TGTGCCAGCAGCTTAGGAGGGTCCCATAACTATGGCTACACCTTC.

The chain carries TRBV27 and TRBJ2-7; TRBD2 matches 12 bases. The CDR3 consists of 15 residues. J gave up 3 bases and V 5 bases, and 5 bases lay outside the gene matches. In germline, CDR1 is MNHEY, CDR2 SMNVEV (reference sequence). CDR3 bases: TGTGCCAGCAGTCACTGGACTAGCGGGAACTACGAGCAGTACTTC. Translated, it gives CASSHWTSGNYEQYF.

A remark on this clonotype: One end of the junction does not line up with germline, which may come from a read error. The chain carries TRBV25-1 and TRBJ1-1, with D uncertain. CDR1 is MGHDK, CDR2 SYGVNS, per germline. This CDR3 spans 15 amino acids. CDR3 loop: CASTGAGWRAPEAFF. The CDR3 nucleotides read TGTGCCAGCACTGGCGCGGGGTGGAGGGCCCCTGAGGCTTTCTTT.

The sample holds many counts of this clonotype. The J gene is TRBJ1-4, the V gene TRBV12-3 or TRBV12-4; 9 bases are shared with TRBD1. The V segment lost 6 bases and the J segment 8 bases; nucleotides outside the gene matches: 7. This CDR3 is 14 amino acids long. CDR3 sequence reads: CASREQGAWEKLFF. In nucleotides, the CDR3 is TGTGCCAGCAGGGAACAGGGGGCGTGGGAAAAACTGTTTTTT.

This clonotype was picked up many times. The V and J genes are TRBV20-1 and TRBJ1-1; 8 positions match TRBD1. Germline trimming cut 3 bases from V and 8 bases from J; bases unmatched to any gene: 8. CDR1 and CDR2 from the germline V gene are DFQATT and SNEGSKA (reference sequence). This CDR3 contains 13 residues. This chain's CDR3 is CSASRQGIGEAFF. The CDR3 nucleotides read TGCAGTGCTAGCCGACAGGGGATTGGCGAAGCTTTCTTT.